This T cell receptor beta chain was documented in a study of Ad26.COV2.S vaccination and SARS-CoV-2 variants. Study findings and constraints: Vaccine recipients posted higher spike-specific TCR breadth than their placebo counterparts. Breadth measured for non-spike TCRs was similar across vaccine and placebo recipients.

CDR1 is SGHTA and CDR2 is FQGNSA in the germline V gene. The CDR3 loop spans 13 amino acids. The V gene end was trimmed by 5 bases and the J gene end by 14 bases; junction bases not matched to a gene: 9. Sequencing was performed with immunoSEQ multiplex PCR; in TCRdb, only in-frame clones are kept and a portion is missing. The data hold fewer than 150,000 clones, with more than 80% observed a single time. Details on this clone: Its antigen is as yet unknown.

The specimen comprised peripheral blood, sampled after recovery from COVID-19. The chain couples TRBV7-2 to TRBJ1-6; 7 positions agree with TRBD1. The origin of this receptor is a human donor who had recovered from COVID-19. CDR3 region: CASSVRTGDTLHF. The CDR3 DNA reads TGTGCCAGCAGCGTAAGGACAGGTGACACCCTCCACTTT.